These 18 T cell receptor beta chains were sequenced from one sample in a study of shared clonotypes between healthy human individuals. The table came from immunoSEQ multiplex PCR; TCRdb's copy has only in-frame clones and leaves some out. In the table there are 2 million to 2.5 million clones, approximately 95% of which are singletons. The sequencing sample was made of naive CD4+ T cells from PBMCs. Subset noted: CD45RA+ positively selected. Receptors were obtained from a young man in good health. Some clones in this sample may be carry-over from other donors' samples.

The V gene is TRBV5-1, the J gene TRBJ1-5; D is possibly TRBD1 (6 bases). The CDR3 spans 14 residues. V was trimmed by 0 bases and J by 7 bases, leaving 11 bases between them. Germline CDR1 SGHRS, CDR2 YFSETQ. CDR3 protein: CASSLGGAEQPQHF. DNA of the CDR3: TGCGCCAGCAGCTTGGGGGGGGCTGAACAGCCCCAGCATTTT.

This chain connects TRBV7-2 to TRBJ1-4; D is possibly TRBD1 (5 bases). The CDR3 spans 15 residues. V shed 1 base and J shed 8 bases, with 14 bases lying between them. Germline-derived CDR1 and CDR2 are SGHTA and FQGNSA. The CDR3 region has the DNA TGTGCCAGCAGCTTAGGGGCGGACATACGGGAAAAACTGTTTTTT. As protein: CASSLGADIREKLFF. The full variable domain, in which reference TRBV7-2 and TRBJ1-4 provide the parts outside the CDR3, is GAGVSQSPSNKVTEKGKDVELRCDPISGHTALYWYRQSLGQGLEFLIYFQGNSAPDKSGLPSDRFSAERTGGSVSTLTIQRTQQEDSAVYLCASSLGADIREKLFFGSGTQLSVL.

The chain recombines TRBV27 with TRBJ2-3; D tentatively reads TRBD1 or TRBD2 (5 bases each). The V gene lost 8 bases and the J gene lost 1 base, with 16 bases spanning the gap. CDR1 and CDR2 from the germline V gene are MNHEY and SMNVEV (reference sequence). This CDR3 contains 15 residues. This CDR3 reads CASGTSAQGTDTQYF. In nucleotides, the CDR3 is TGTGCCAGCGGGACCTCCGCGCAGGGCACAGATACGCAGTATTTT.

This chain joins TRBV5-1 and TRBJ2-7; TRBD1 aligns across 9 bases. Germline trimming cut 4 bases from V and 7 bases from J; bases unmatched to any gene: 6. The CDR3 has 13 amino acids. Per germline, CDR1 SGHRS and CDR2 YFSETQ. The CDR3 region has the DNA TGCGCCAGCAGCCCACAGGGGGCGGAAGAGCAGTACTTC. Translation: CASSPQGAEEQYF. Looking up the rest from reference TRBV5-1 and TRBJ2-7 gives the full variable domain: KAGVTQTPRYLIKTRGQQVTLSCSPISGHRSVSWYQQTPGQGLQFLFEYFSETQRNKGNFPGRFSGRQFSNSRSEMNVSTLELGDSALYLCASSPQGAEEQYFGPGTRLTVT.

This rearrangement joins TRBV7-9 to TRBJ2-1; 7 bases match TRBD2. There are 12 residues in the CDR3. CDR1 and CDR2 from the germline V gene are SEHNR and FQNEAQ (reference sequence). J lost 9 bases, V lost 2 bases, and 1 base had no gene match. The CDR3: CASSLIAGEQFF. The CDR3 nucleotides are TGTGCCAGCAGCTTAATAGCGGGTGAGCAGTTCTTC.

The chain carries TRBV5-1 and TRBJ1-2, with D unresolved. With 1 base removed from V and 4 bases from J, the gap between germline ends came to 11 bases. The CDR3 runs to 14 residues. Germline CDR1 is SGHRS and CDR2 is YFSETQ. The CDR3 DNA follows: TGCGCCAGCAGCTTGATTTCTGCTCTCTATGGCTACACCTTC. Amino acids: CASSLISALYGYTF. Full variable domain (rest looked up from reference TRBV5-1 and TRBJ1-2): KAGVTQTPRYLIKTRGQQVTLSCSPISGHRSVSWYQQTPGQGLQFLFEYFSETQRNKGNFPGRFSGRQFSNSRSEMNVSTLELGDSALYLCASSLISALYGYTFGSGTRLTVV.

This rearrangement joins TRBV29-1 to TRBJ2-2, with TRBD1 as a possible D gene (9 bases). V shed 7 bases and J shed 4 bases, with 19 bases lying between them. The CDR3 is 15 residues long. Per germline, CDR1 SQVTM and CDR2 ANQGSEA. The CDR3 protein is CSARGGTGSTGELFF. CDR3 bases: TGCAGCGCCCGGGGGGGGACAGGGAGCACCGGGGAGCTGTTTTTT.

The chain joins TRBV18 to TRBJ2-6; possible D gene TRBD1, 5 bases. The CDR3 consists of 19 residues. Germline-derived CDR1 and CDR2 are KGHSH and LQKENI. V was clipped by 0 bases and J by 0 bases, with 15 bases between them. CDR3 amino acids: CASSPPGPRGYSGANVLTF. The CDR3 bases are TGTGCCAGCTCACCACCGGGGCCTAGGGGTTACTCTGGGGCCAACGTCCTGACTTTC. Based on the CDR3 plus reference TRBV18 and TRBJ2-6, the full variable domain is NAGVMQNPRHLVRRRGQEARLRCSPMKGHSHVYWYRQLPEEGLKFMVYLQKENIIDESGMPKERFSAEFPKEGPSILRIQQVVRGDSAAYFCASSPPGPRGYSGANVLTFGAGSRLTVL.

The rearrangement joins TRBV5-1 to TRBJ2-5; a possible D gene is TRBD1 (6 bases). Germline-derived CDR1 and CDR2 are SGHRS and YFSETQ. The V end lost 1 base, the J end lost 4 bases, and 20 bases lay between the germline ends. The CDR3 spans 17 residues. Here the CDR3 DNA reads TGCGCCAGCAGCTTGCGGACAGTCATACCCTCGGCAGAGACCCAGTACTTC. Translated: CASSLRTVIPSAETQYF. Using reference TRBV5-1 and TRBJ2-5 for the parts outside the CDR3, the full variable domain is KAGVTQTPRYLIKTRGQQVTLSCSPISGHRSVSWYQQTPGQGLQFLFEYFSETQRNKGNFPGRFSGRQFSNSRSEMNVSTLELGDSALYLCASSLRTVIPSAETQYFGPGTRLLVL.

The V gene is TRBV6-6, the J gene TRBJ2-7, with no clear D. V was shortened by 6 bases and J by 3 bases, with 18 bases between the two germline ends. Germline V CDR1 and CDR2: MNHNY, SVGAGI (reference sequence). This CDR3 spans 15 amino acids. The chain's CDR3 is CASRAPDSANYEQYF. For the CDR3, the DNA is TGTGCCAGCAGGGCCCCAGACTCTGCCAACTACGAGCAGTACTTC.

The V call is TRBV7-3, the J call TRBJ2-5; possibly TRBD2 for D (6 bases). The CDR3 covers 18 residues. V lost 4 bases, J lost 0 bases, and 21 bases lay in between. Germline CDR1 reads SGHTA; CDR2 reads FQGTGA. The chain's CDR3 is CASSSESPLAGYQETQYF. Here the CDR3 DNA reads TGTGCCAGCAGCTCCGAGTCCCCGCTCGCGGGATACCAAGAGACCCAGTACTTC. The full variable domain, completed using reference TRBV7-3 and TRBJ2-5, is GAGVSQTPSNKVTEKGKYVELRCDPISGHTALYWYRQSLGQGPEFLIYFQGTGAADDSGLPNDRFFAVRPEGSVSTLKIQRTERGDSAVYLCASSSESPLAGYQETQYFGPGTRLLVL.

This clone was counted only a few times. The chain carries TRBV5-1 and TRBJ2-3; TRBD2 agrees at 16 bases. The CDR3 totals 15 residues. Germline V gene data show CDR1 as SGHRS and CDR2 as YFSETQ. V was pared by 3 bases and J by 6 bases, with 1 base of the junction left unmatched. The CDR3 protein is CASSSGLAGGDTQYF. For the CDR3, the DNA is TGCGCCAGCAGCTCGGGACTAGCGGGAGGGGATACGCAGTATTTT.

This clone came up once. In DNA, the CDR3 is TGTGCCAGCAGCTCGACAGGGGGAAGCTCCTACAATGAGCAGTTCTTC. This translates into CASSSTGGSSYNEQFF. The chain joins TRBV7-8 to TRBJ2-1; the match to TRBD1 covers 9 bases. The J segment lost 0 bases and the V segment lost 4 bases, leaving 4 bases of the junction unmatched. The CDR3 is 16 residues long. The germline V gene encodes CDR1 SGHVS and CDR2 FQNEAQ.

CDR3 loop: CASSFTAPEAFF. The CDR3 DNA reads TGTGCCAGCAGTTTTACGGCCCCGGAAGCTTTCTTT. V and J are TRBV28 and TRBJ1-1; D is unresolved. The V and J ends lost 3 bases and 8 bases respectively, with 10 bases between them. Germline CDR1 and CDR2: MDHEN and SYDVKM. This CDR3 is 12 amino acids long.

The J gene is TRBJ2-7, the V gene TRBV10-3; D is ambiguous. Germline V gene sequence: CDR1 ENHRY, CDR2 SYGVKD. The CDR3 covers 12 residues. Trimming removed 7 bases at V and 3 bases at J, with 10 bases between. Here the CDR3 reads CAINSPDYEQYF. The CDR3 nucleotides are TGTGCCATCAATTCTCCCGACTACGAGCAGTACTTC.

The chain combines TRBV15 with TRBJ2-3; D remains unclear. The V and J ends lost 0 bases and 1 base respectively, with 8 bases between them. This CDR3 comprises 15 residues. Per germline, CDR1 LNHNV and CDR2 YYDKDF (reference sequence). The CDR3 bases are TGTGCCACCAGCAGAGATAACACAGGCACAGATACGCAGTATTTT. This sequence encodes CATSRDNTGTDTQYF.

The chain recombines TRBV5-8 with TRBJ1-2; D possibly corresponds to TRBD1 (6 bases). Germline V gene sequence: CDR1 SGHTS, CDR2 YDEGEE. The length of the CDR3 is 15 residues. The V end was cut by 1 base, the J end by 4 bases, with 14 bases between. CDR3 region: CASSLRFQGTYGYTF. The CDR3 nucleotides read TGTGCCAGCAGCTTGCGGTTTCAGGGGACCTATGGCTACACCTTC.

The V call is TRBV28, the J call TRBJ1-4; possibly TRBD1 for D (6 bases). Germline V gene lookup returns CDR1 MDHEN and CDR2 SYDVKM. The CDR3 totals 14 residues. The V end lost 8 bases, the J end lost 5 bases, and 15 bases lay between the germline ends. The CDR3 nucleotides read TGTGCCAGCCAAAACAGGGACCTAAATGAAAAACTGTTTTTT. Its protein product is CASQNRDLNEKLFF.